This is a list of T cell receptor beta chains from one sample in a study of cytomegalovirus exposure and HLA in healthy donors. Using immunoSEQ multiplex PCR, the repertoire was profiled, and TCRdb retains in-frame clones only, with some absent. Of around 150,000 clones in the sample, roughly 80% were seen once. The sequencing sample was made of PBMCs. The source is a woman aged 40 to 49 in good health and CMV-seropositive. CDR3s include the opening cysteine and the closing phenylalanine or tryptophan. The D gene is left open where the match is weak. The size entry is marked missing in some rows and otherwise reads once, few, many or a size class.

clone size | J gene | D gene | V gene | CDR3 protein | CDR3 DNA
. | TRBJ2-5 | TRBD2 | TRBV28 | CASRAGGPGETQYF | TGTGCCAGCAGGGCGGGAGGGCCTGGGGAGACCCAGTACTTC
. | TRBJ2-7 | . | TRBV7-9 | CASSPGIKSHEQYF | TGTGCCAGCAGCCCGGGGATTAAGTCCCACGAGCAGTACTTC
. | TRBJ2-2 | TRBD1 | TRBV6-1 | CAIRDSNTGELFF | TGTGCCATCCGGGACAGTAACACCGGGGAGCTGTTTTTT
. | TRBJ2-5 | TRBD2 | TRBV7-2 | CASSTSGAQETQYF | TGTGCCAGCAGCACTAGCGGGGCCCAAGAGACCCAGTACTTC
. | TRBJ1-2 | . | TRBV5-1 | CASSLTGLSYGYTF | TGCGCCAGCAGCTTGACAGGGCTGTCCTATGGCTACACCTTC
. | TRBJ2-1 | TRBD2 | TRBV28 | CASSPGIAGKAYNEQFF | TGTGCCAGCAGTCCAGGGATAGCGGGGAAGGCGTACAATGAGCAGTTCTTC
. | TRBJ1-2 | TRBD1 | TRBV27 | CASSFTSWGQGVQGYTF | TGTGCCAGCAGTTTCACATCGTGGGGACAGGGGGTTCAGGGCTACACCTTC
. | TRBJ1-3 | . | TRBV21-1 | CASSKLGPGGGNTIYF | TGTGCCAGCAGCAAATTAGGCCCAGGGGGAGGAAACACCATATATTTT
. | TRBJ2-7 | . | TRBV11-2 | CASSSPDLGQATDQYF | TGTGCCAGCAGCTCCCCTGATCTGGGGCAGGCCACTGATCAGTACTTC
. | TRBJ2-5 | TRBD2 | TRBV27 | CASSSLAGAQETQYF | TGTGCCAGCAGTTCCCTAGCGGGAGCCCAAGAGACCCAGTACTTC
. | TRBJ2-7 | TRBD1 | TRBV6-5 | CASSTTGDYEQYF | TGTGCCAGCAGCACGACAGGGGACTACGAGCAGTACTTC
. | TRBJ2-7 | TRBD1 | TRBV19 | CASSSSDREQVEQYF | TGTGCCAGTAGCAGTTCCGACAGGGAGCAAGTCGAGCAGTACTTC
. | TRBJ2-3 | . | TRBV9 | CASSVGGRATDTQYF | TGTGCCAGCAGCGTAGGGGGGCGAGCGACAGATACGCAGTATTTT
. | TRBJ2-2 | . | TRBV5-8 | CASSFPPGQLRLNTGELFF | TGTGCCAGCAGCTTCCCCCCGGGACAACTAAGGCTGAACACCGGGGAGCTGTTTTTT
. | TRBJ2-7 | TRBD1 | TRBV19 | CASSIDDRGNYEQYF | TGTGCCAGTAGTATAGATGACAGGGGAAACTACGAGCAGTACTTC
. | TRBJ2-7 | TRBD2 | TRBV27 | CASSLSGGHEQYF | TGTGCCAGCAGTTTGTCGGGGGGACACGAGCAGTACTTC
. | TRBJ1-3 | . | TRBV7-6 | CASSPLAGNTIYF | TGTGCCAGCAGCCCACTAGCTGGAAACACCATATATTTT
once | TRBJ2-1 | . | TRBV28 | CASSPGMDQFF | TGTGCCAGCAGCCCAGGGATGGACCAGTTCTTC
. | TRBJ1-5 | . | TRBV12-1 | CASSFGNDRENQPQHF | TGTGCCAGCAGCTTTGGCAACGACAGGGAGAATCAGCCCCAGCATTTT
. | TRBJ2-7 | TRBD1 | TRBV5-8 | CASSFRDSLSYEQYF | TGTGCCAGCAGCTTCCGGGACAGCTTATCCTACGAGCAGTACTTC
. | TRBJ2-2 | TRBD1 | TRBV6-5 | CASRWTGAGTGELFF | TGTGCCAGCCGATGGACAGGGGCGGGCACCGGGGAGCTGTTTTTT
. | TRBJ1-2 | . | TRBV5-1 | CASSVSGHGYTF | TGCGCCAGCAGCGTTTCAGGTCATGGCTACACCTTC
. | TRBJ1-1 | . | TRBV29-1 | CSVLPTLTMNTEAFF | TGCAGCGTCCTCCCCACGCTAACCATGAACACTGAAGCTTTCTTT
. | TRBJ1-5 | . | TRBV7-2 | CASSLGPGTGNQPQHF | TGTGCCAGCAGCTTAGGACCGGGGACTGGCAATCAGCCCCAGCATTTT
. | TRBJ1-3 | . | TRBV13 | CASSLQGPGTTYF | TGTGCCAGCAGCTTACAGGGTCCGGGCACCACATATTTT
. | TRBJ2-4 | . | TRBV29-1 | CSAQAGNIQYF | TGCAGCGCACAAGCGGGAAACATTCAGTACTTC
. | TRBJ1-3 | . | TRBV4-1 | CASSQDQYAGNTIYF | TGCGCCAGCAGCCAAGACCAGTATGCTGGAAACACCATATATTTT
few | TRBJ1-1 | . | TRBV27 | CASSLISTNTEAFF | TGTGCCAGCAGTTTAATTAGCACGAACACTGAAGCTTTCTTT
few | TRBJ2-2 | TRBD2 | TRBV28 | CASNPTLLRGGTGELFF | TGTGCCAGCAATCCCACCCTCCTCCGGGGGGGCACCGGGGAGCTGTTTTTT
once | TRBJ1-5 | TRBD1 | TRBV2 | CASARDRNQPQHF | TGTGCCAGCGCTAGGGACAGAAATCAGCCCCAGCATTTT
. | TRBJ1-4 | . | TRBV7-3 | CASSSLNEKLFF | TGTGCCAGCAGCTCTCTTAATGAAAAACTGTTTTTT
. | TRBJ2-5 | TRBD1 | TRBV6-5 | CASRRQGGWETQYF | TGTGCCAGCAGGCGACAGGGGGGTTGGGAGACCCAGTACTTC
few | TRBJ1-6 | . | TRBV6-6 | CASSLMGSPLHF | TGTGCCAGCAGCCTTATGGGCTCACCCCTCCACTTT